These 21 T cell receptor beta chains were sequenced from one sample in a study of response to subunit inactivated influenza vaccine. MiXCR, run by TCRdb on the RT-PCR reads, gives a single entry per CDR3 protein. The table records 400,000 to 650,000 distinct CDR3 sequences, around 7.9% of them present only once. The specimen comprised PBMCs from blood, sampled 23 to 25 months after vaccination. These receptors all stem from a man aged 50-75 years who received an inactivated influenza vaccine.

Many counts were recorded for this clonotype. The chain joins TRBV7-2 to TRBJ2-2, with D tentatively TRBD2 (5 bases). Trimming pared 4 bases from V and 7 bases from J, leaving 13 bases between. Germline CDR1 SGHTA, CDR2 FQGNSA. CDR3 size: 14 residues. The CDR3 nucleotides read TGTGCCAGCAGCTGGAGGTTAATCGGCGGGGAGCTGTTTTTT. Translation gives CASSWRLIGGELFF.

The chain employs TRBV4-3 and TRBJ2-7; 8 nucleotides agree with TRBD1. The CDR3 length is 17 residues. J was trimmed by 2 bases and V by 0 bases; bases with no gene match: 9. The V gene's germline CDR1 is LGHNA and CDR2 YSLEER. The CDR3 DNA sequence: TGCGCCAGCAGCCAAGATTCAAGCGACAGGGGACCCTACGAGCAGTACTTC. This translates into CASSQDSSDRGPYEQYF.

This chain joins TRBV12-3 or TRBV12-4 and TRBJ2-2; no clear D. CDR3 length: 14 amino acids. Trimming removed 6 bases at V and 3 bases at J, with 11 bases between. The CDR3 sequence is CASRYDTHTGELFF. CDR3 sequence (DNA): TGTGCCAGCAGATACGACACCCACACCGGGGAGCTGTTTTTT.

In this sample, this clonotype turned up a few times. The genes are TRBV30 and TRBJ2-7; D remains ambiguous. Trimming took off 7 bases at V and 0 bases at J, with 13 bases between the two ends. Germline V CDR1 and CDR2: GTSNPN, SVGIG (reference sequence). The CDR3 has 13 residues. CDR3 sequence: CASSTLSSYEQYF. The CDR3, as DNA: TGTGCCTCGTCTACCTTGAGCTCCTACGAGCAGTACTTC.

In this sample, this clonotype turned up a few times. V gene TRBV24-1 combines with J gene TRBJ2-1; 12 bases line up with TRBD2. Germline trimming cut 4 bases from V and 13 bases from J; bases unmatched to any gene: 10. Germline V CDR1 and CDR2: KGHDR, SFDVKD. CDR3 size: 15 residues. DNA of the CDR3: TGTGCCACCAGTGACTCTTATGGACTAGCGGGACCTCAGTTCTTC. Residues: CATSDSYGLAGPQFF.

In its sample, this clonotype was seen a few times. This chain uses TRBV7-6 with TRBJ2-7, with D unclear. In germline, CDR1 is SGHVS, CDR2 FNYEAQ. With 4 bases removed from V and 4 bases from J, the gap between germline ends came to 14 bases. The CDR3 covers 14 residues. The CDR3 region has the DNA TGTGCCAGCAGCTATAACGGGCCTTCATACGAGCAGTACTTC. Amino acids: CASSYNGPSYEQYF.

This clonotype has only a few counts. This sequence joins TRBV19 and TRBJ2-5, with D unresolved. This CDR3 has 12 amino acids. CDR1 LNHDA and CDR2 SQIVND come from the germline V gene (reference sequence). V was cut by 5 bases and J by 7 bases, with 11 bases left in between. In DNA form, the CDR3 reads TGTGCCAGTAGTCTAAGCCCGGGGACCCAGTACTTC. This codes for CASSLSPGTQYF.

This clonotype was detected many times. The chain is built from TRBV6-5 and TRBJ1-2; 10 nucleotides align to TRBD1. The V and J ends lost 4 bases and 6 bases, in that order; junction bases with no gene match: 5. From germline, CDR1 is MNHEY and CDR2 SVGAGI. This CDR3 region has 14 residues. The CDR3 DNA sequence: TGTGCCAGCAGTTTGACAGGGGGCTACAATGGCTACACCTTC. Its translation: CASSLTGGYNGYTF.

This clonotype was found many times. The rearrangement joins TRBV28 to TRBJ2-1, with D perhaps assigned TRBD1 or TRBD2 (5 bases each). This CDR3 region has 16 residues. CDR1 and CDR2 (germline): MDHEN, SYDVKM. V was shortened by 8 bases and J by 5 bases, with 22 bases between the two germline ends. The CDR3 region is CASQPRGPPADNEQFF. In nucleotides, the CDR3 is TGTGCCAGCCAACCTAGGGGACCTCCAGCTGACAATGAGCAGTTCTTC.

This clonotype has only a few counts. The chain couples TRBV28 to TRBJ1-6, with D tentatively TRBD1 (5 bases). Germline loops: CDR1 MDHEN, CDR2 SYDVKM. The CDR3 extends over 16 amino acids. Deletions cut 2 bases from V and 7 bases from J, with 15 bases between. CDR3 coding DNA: TGTGCCAGCAGTTTAAGGGACGGAAGGCCAAATTCACCCCTCCACTTT. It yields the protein CASSLRDGRPNSPLHF.

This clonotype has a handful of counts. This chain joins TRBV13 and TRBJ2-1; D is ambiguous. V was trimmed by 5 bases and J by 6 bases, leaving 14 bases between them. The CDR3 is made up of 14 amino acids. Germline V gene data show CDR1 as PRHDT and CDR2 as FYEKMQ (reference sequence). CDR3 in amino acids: CASSPPTVRNEQFF. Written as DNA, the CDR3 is TGTGCCAGCAGCCCTCCGACTGTCCGCAATGAGCAGTTCTTC.

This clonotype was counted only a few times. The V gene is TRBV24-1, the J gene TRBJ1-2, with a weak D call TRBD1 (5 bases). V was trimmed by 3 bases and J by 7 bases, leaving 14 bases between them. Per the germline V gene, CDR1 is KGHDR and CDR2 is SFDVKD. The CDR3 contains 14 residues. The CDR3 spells CATSDGMSQGGYTF. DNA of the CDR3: TGTGCCACCAGTGATGGGATGAGTCAGGGTGGCTACACCTTC.

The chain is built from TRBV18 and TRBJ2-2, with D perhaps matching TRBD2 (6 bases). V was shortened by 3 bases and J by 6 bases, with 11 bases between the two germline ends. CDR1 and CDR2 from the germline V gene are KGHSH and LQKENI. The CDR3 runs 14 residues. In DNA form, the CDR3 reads TGTGCCAGCTCACCTTCCTCGGGGGCCGGGGAGCTGTTTTTT. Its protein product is CASSPSSGAGELFF.

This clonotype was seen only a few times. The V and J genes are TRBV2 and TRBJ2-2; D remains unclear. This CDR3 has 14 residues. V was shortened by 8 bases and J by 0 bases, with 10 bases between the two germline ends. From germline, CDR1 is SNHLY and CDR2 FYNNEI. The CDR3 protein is CASLRIPNTGELFF. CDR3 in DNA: TGTGCCAGCCTCCGGATACCGAACACCGGGGAGCTGTTTTTT.

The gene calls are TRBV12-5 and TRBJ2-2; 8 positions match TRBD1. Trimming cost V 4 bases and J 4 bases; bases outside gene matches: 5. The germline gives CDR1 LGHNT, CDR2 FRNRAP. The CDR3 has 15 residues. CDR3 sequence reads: CASGSLQGGTGELFF. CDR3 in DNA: TGTGCTAGTGGTTCCCTACAGGGGGGCACCGGGGAGCTGTTTTTT. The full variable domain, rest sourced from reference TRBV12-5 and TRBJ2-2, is DARVTQTPRHKVTEMGQEVTMRCQPILGHNTVFWYRQTMMQGLELLAYFRNRAPLDDSGMPKDRFSAEMPDATLATLKIQPSEPRDSAVYFCASGSLQGGTGELFFGEGSRLTVL.

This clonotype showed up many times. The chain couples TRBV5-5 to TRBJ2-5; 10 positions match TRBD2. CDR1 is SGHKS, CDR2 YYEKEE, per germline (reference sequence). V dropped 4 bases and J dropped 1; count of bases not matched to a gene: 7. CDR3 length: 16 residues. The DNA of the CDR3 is TGTGCCAGCAGCGGGTTCCTAGCGGGAGTCCAAGAGACCCAGTACTTC. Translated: CASSGFLAGVQETQYF.

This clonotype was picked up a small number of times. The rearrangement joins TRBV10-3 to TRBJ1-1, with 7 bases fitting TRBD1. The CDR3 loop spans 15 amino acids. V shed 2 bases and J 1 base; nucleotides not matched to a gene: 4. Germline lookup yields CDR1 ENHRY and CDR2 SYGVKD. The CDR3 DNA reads TGTGCCATCAGTGAGATGACAGGGAAGAACACTGAAGCTTTCTTT. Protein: CAISEMTGKNTEAFF.

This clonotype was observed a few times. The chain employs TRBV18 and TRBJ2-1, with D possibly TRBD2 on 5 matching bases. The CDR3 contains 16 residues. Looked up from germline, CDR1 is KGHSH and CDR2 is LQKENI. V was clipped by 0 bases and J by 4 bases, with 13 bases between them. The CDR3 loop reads CASSPPGLGRYNEQFF. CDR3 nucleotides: TGTGCCAGCTCACCACCTGGGTTAGGGAGATACAATGAGCAGTTCTTC.

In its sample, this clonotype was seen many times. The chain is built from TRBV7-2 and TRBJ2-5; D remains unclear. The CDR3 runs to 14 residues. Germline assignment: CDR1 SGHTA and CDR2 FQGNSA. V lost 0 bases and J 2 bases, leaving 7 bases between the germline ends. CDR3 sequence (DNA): TGTGCCAGCAGCTTAGCCGGGCTGCAAGAGACCCAGTACTTC. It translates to CASSLAGLQETQYF. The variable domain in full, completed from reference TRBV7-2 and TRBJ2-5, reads GAGVSQSPSNKVTEKGKDVELRCDPISGHTALYWYRQSLGQGLEFLIYFQGNSAPDKSGLPSDRFSAERTGGSVSTLTIQRTQQEDSAVYLCASSLAGLQETQYFGPGTRLLVL.

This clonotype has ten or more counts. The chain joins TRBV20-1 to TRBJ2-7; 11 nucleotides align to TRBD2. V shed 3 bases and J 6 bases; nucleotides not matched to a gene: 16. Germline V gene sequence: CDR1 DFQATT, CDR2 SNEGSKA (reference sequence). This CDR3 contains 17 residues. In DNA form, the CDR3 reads TGCAGTGCTAGTTCTCCCCGACTGACTAGCGGGGAGGCCGAGCAGTACTTC. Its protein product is CSASSPRLTSGEAEQYF.

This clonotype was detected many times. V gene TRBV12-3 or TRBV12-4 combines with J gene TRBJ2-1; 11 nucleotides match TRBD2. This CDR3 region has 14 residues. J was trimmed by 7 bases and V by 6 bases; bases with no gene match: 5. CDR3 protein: CASRGIAGGNEQFF. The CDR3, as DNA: TGTGCCAGCAGAGGGATAGCGGGAGGGAATGAGCAGTTCTTC.